This entry concerns a single T cell receptor (beta chain). Antigen specificity is unknown. The source of the sample is a study of vaccination and CD4 T cells after COVID-19. Across the whole study: Nasal swab PCR had detected SARS-CoV-2 in convalescent patients, fewer than 10 mild and one severe.

The treatment here: approximately 9-day PBMC culture with coronavirus spike peptide pools or control peptides (ViraFEST assay). Cultured CD4+ T cell DNA was sequenced using the Oncomine TCR Beta short-read assay. MiXCR, run by TCRdb on the PCR reads, gives a single entry per CDR3 protein. The repertoire includes roughly 14,000 distinct CDR3 sequences, 40% to 60% of them detected once, and roughly 16% sits in the top ten. CDR1 and CDR2 from the germline V gene are ENHRY and SYGVKD. V lost 5 bases, J lost 4 bases, and 9 bases stayed unmatched. This CDR3 has 17 residues. V gene TRBV10-3 combines with J gene TRBJ2-1, with TRBD2 matching 12 bases. Sequences were derived from CD4+ T cells from blood, cultured in vitro, sampled before SARS-CoV-2 vaccination. The sequence derives from a human donor who had recovered from COVID-19. DNA for the CDR3: TGTGCCATCAGTAGATCCCTAGCGGGAGGGGGGTACAATGAGCAGTTCTTC. This translates into CAISRSLAGGGYNEQFF.